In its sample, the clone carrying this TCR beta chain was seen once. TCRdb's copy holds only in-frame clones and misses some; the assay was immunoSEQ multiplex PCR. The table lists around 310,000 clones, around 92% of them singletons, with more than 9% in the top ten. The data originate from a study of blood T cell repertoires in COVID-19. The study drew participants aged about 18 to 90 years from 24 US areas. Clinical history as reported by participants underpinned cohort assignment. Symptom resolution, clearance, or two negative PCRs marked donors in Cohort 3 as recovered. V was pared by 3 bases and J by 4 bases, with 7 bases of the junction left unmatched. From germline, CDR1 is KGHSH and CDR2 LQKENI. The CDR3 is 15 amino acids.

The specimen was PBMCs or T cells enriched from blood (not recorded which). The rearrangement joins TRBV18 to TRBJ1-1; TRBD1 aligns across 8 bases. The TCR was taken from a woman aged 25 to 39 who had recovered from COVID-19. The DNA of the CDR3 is TGTGCCAGCTCACCGAGCTCCGGGACAGGCACTGAAGCTTTCTTT. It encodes CASSPSSGTGTEAFF.